The 18 T cell receptor beta chains presented below share a single source sample, sequenced in a study of regulatory T cells in long-lasting Graves disease. The TCR beta library used iRepertoire HTBI primers with Arm-PCR amplification of CDR3. TCRdb reanalysed the multiplex PCR reads using MiXCR and keeps one entry per CDR3 protein. Of 700,000 or so distinct CDR3 sequences in the sample, 25% to 30% are singletons; the top ten hold 42%. The time point: persistent/refractory GD, antithyroid drugs over 5 years with positive TRAb. The TCR library used RNA extracted from PBMCs. The sample consisted of peripheral blood mononuclear cells (PBMCs), taken when the disease was refractory, from a patient treated with antithyroid drugs. These receptors all come from a female donor with Graves disease.

This clonotype was counted many times. This sequence joins TRBV12-3 or TRBV12-4 and TRBJ1-5; tentative D call: TRBD1 (5 bases). Trimming removed 3 bases at V and 6 bases at J, with 6 bases between. The CDR3 is 12 residues long. The CDR3 DNA reads TGTGCCAGCAGTTTTGGGGGTCAGCCCCAGCATTTT. Encoded protein: CASSFGGQPQHF.

This clonotype was seen only a few times. The V and J genes are TRBV6-1 and TRBJ2-1; no clear D gene. Per the germline V gene, CDR1 is MNHNS and CDR2 is SASEGT. V dropped 6 bases and J dropped 3 bases, with 9 bases sitting between them. The CDR3 has 13 residues. CDR3 region: CASRSILYNEQFF. In DNA form, the CDR3 reads TGTGCCAGCAGGAGCATCCTCTACAATGAGCAGTTCTTC.

This clonotype occurred a few times. The V gene is TRBV27, the J gene TRBJ1-2, with TRBD1 matching 7 bases. Trimming at V came to 0 bases and at J to 8 bases, leaving 3 bases not matched to a gene. Germline assignment: CDR1 MNHEY and CDR2 SMNVEV (reference sequence). The CDR3 is 13 amino acids. CDR3 DNA: TGTGCCAGCAGTTTATCAGGGGGCCCAGGCTACACCTTC. Its protein is CASSLSGGPGYTF.

In this sample, this clonotype turned up a few times. The chain is built from TRBV6-1 and TRBJ1-2; perhaps TRBD1 as D (5 bases). Germline V gene sequence: CDR1 MNHNS, CDR2 SASEGT. CDR3 length: 14 amino acids. V lost 7 bases and J lost 2, with 14 bases in between. For the CDR3, the DNA is TGTGCCAGCAACGGACGGGCAGGGAACTATGGCTACACCTTC. Its translation is CASNGRAGNYGYTF.

The rearrangement uses TRBV20-1 and TRBJ2-7, with 7 bases identical to TRBD1. The germline V gene has CDR1 DFQATT and CDR2 SNEGSKA (reference sequence). The CDR3 sequence is 13 residues long. The J segment lost 5 bases and the V segment lost 4 bases, leaving 8 bases of the junction unmatched. The CDR3 protein is CSATLKGGHEQYF. In nucleotides, the CDR3 is TGCAGTGCTACCCTAAAAGGGGGCCACGAGCAGTACTTC.

The table lists this clonotype with a few counts. The chain couples TRBV27 to TRBJ1-5; maybe TRBD1 (5 bases). V was shortened by 5 bases and J by 9 bases, with 32 bases between the two germline ends. The V gene's germline CDR1 is MNHEY and CDR2 SMNVEV (reference sequence). This CDR3 is 19 amino acids long. The CDR3 nucleotides are TGTGCCAGCAGTAAAGCTTATCCTACAGGTCCCCCGGGAGTTGCGCCCCAGCATTTT. Protein: CASSKAYPTGPPGVAPQHF.

This clonotype appeared a few times. The V gene is TRBV5-4, the J gene TRBJ1-1, with unresolved D. The CDR3 is 13 amino acids. From germline, CDR1 is SGHNT and CDR2 YYREEE (reference sequence). Trimming stripped 6 bases from V and 2 bases from J, with 11 bases between. The CDR3 nucleotides are TGTGCCAGCACCTCCCGATTAAACACTGAAGCTTTCTTT. This codes for CASTSRLNTEAFF.

A note on this clonotype: Germline and junction disagree at one end, which may indicate a read error. The genes are TRBV18 and TRBJ2-5; D gene uncertain. The germline gives CDR1 KGHSH, CDR2 LQKENI. This CDR3 region has 13 residues. For the CDR3, the DNA is TGTGTCAGCTCACCTCTCTTTGAGGAGACCCAGTACTTC. It translates to CVSSPLFEETQYF.

This clonotype was counted a few times. The V gene is TRBV27, the J gene TRBJ1-1, with unresolved D. This CDR3 is 11 amino acids long. Trimming stripped 6 bases from V and 3 bases from J, with 5 bases between. Germline CDR1 reads MNHEY; CDR2 reads SMNVEV (reference sequence). CDR3: CASRTDTEAFF. The CDR3 DNA is TGTGCCAGCAGGACCGACACTGAAGCTTTCTTT.

This clonotype has a handful of counts. The gene calls are TRBV28 and TRBJ1-2, with D possibly matching TRBD1 (5 bases). Trimming took off 3 bases at V and 2 bases at J, with 13 bases between the two ends. The CDR3 is 15 amino acids. Germline values: CDR1 MDHEN, CDR2 SYDVKM. The chain's CDR3 is CASSLGDGGNYGYTF. CDR3 coding DNA: TGTGCCAGCAGTTTGGGGGACGGGGGAAACTATGGCTACACCTTC.

This clonotype occurred a few times. The genes are TRBV5-1 and TRBJ2-7; TRBD1 agrees at 7 bases. The CDR3 runs to 17 residues. CDR1 is SGHRS and CDR2 is YFSETQ in the germline V gene. V shed 4 bases and J 3 bases; nucleotides not matched to a gene: 16. This CDR3 is CASSLQGILKGGYEQYF. As DNA, the CDR3 is TGCGCCAGCAGCCTACAGGGGATTTTAAAAGGGGGCTACGAGCAGTACTTC.

The CDR3 reads CSVSHRGVDTQYF. CDR3 bases: TGCAGCGTTAGCCACCGCGGGGTAGATACGCAGTATTTT. The rearrangement joins TRBV29-1 to TRBJ2-3; perhaps TRBD2 as D (6 bases). V shed 5 bases and J shed 5 bases, with 14 bases lying between them. This CDR3 is built from 13 residues. Germline V gene sequence: CDR1 SQVTM, CDR2 ANQGSEA.

The V gene is TRBV29-1, the J gene TRBJ1-1, with D maybe TRBD1 (6 bases). There are 13 residues in the CDR3. Per germline, CDR1 SQVTM and CDR2 ANQGSEA. Trimming took off 7 bases at V and 1 base at J, with 13 bases between the two ends. As DNA, the CDR3 is TGCAGCGCGGAACAGGGCCGGAACACTGAAGCTTTCTTT. It codes for CSAEQGRNTEAFF.

Written as DNA, the CDR3 is TGTGCCAGTAGTACTAACCAAAGACAGATCGGCAATCAGCCCCAGCATTTT. This translates into CASSTNQRQIGNQPQHF. The chain couples TRBV19 to TRBJ1-5; tentative D call: TRBD1 (5 bases). The germline CDR1 and CDR2 sequences are LNHDA and SQIVND (reference sequence). The CDR3 extends over 17 amino acids. With 4 bases removed from V and 2 bases from J, the gap between germline ends came to 18 bases.

The gene calls are TRBV19 and TRBJ1-5, with a tentative D call TRBD1 (6 bases). The germline V gene has CDR1 LNHDA and CDR2 SQIVND (reference sequence). This CDR3 region has 15 residues. V was cut by 6 bases and J by 0 bases, with 12 bases left in between. The CDR3 DNA follows: TGTGCCAGTAGCCAAGGGGGGCTTAGCAATCAGCCCCAGCATTTT. Translation: CASSQGGLSNQPQHF.

This clonotype occurred a few times. The gene calls are TRBV6-1 and TRBJ2-4, with D hard to call. Germline CDR1 is MNHNS and CDR2 is SASEGT. The CDR3 is 13 amino acids. Trimming stripped 0 bases from V and 6 bases from J, with 6 bases between. This chain's CDR3 is CASSEALRNIQYF. The CDR3 DNA follows: TGTGCCAGCAGTGAAGCGCTGCGAAACATTCAGTACTTC.

The chain links TRBV12-3 or TRBV12-4 to TRBJ2-7; D gene uncertain. This CDR3 contains 14 residues. V was clipped by 1 base and J by 2 bases, with 9 bases between them. CDR3 region: CASSLDNLAYEQYF. The CDR3 DNA reads TGTGCCAGCAGTTTAGACAACCTTGCCTACGAGCAGTACTTC.

A remark on this clonotype: Without the conserved terminal phenylalanine or tryptophan, this CDR3 likely stems from a read error. The chain combines TRBV7-2 with TRBJ1-2; the D gene is possibly TRBD1 (5 bases). The CDR3 extends over 15 amino acids. Germline V gives CDR1 SGHTA, CDR2 FQGNSA. V lost 5 bases to trimming and J lost 3 bases, with 16 bases between them. The CDR3: CASSVVRGSDYGYTL. The DNA of the CDR3 is TGTGCCAGCAGCGTAGTCCGGGGGTCGGACTATGGCTACACCCTC.